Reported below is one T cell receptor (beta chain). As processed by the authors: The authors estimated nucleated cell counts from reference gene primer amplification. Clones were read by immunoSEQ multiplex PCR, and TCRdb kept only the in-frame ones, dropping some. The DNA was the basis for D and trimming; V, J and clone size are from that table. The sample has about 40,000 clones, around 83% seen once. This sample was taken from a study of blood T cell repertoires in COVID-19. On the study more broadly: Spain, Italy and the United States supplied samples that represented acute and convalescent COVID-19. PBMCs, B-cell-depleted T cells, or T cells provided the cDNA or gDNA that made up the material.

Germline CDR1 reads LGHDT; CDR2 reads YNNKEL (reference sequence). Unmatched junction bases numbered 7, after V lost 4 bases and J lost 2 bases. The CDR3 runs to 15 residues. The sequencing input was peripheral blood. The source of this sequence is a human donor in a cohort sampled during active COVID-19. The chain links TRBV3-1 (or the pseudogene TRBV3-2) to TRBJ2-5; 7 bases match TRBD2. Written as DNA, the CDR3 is TGTGCCAGCAGCCCAACCGGGACTACTCAAGAGACCCAGTACTTC. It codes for CASSPTGTTQETQYF.